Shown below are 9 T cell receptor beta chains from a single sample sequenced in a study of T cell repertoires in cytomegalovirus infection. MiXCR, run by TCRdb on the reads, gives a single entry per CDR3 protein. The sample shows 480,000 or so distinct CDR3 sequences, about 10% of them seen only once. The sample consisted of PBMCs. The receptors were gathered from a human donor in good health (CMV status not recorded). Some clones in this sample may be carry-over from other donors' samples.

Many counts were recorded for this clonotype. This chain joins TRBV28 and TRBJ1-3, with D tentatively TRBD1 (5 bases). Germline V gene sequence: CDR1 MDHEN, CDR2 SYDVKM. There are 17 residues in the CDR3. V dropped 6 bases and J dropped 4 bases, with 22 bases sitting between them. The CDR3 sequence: CASRVLEGLDSGNTIYF. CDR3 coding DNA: TGTGCCAGCAGAGTTTTAGAGGGACTCGATTCCGGAAACACCATATATTTT.

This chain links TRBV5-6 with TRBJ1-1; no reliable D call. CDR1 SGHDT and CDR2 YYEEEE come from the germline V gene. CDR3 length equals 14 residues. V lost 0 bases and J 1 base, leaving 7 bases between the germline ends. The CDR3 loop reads CASSLGISNTEAFF. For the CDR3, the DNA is TGTGCCAGCAGCTTGGGTATCTCGAACACTGAAGCTTTCTTT.

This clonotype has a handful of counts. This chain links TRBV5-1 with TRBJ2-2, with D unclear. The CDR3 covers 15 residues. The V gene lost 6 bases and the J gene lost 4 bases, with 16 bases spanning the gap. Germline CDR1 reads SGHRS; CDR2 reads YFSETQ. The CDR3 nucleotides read TGCGCCAGCACGGGTCCAGGTTCGGGCACCGGGGAGCTGTTTTTT. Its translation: CASTGPGSGTGELFF.

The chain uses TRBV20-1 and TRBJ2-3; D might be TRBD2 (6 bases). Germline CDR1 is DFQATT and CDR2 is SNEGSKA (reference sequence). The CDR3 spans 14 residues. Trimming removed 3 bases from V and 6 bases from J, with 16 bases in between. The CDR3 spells CSASYGREWDTQYF. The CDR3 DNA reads TGCAGTGCTAGTTACGGGAGAGAGTGGGATACGCAGTATTTT.

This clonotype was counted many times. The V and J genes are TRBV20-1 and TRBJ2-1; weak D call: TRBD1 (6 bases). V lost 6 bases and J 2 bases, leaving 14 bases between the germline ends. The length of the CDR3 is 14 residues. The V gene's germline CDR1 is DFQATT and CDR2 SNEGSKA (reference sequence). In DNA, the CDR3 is TGCAGTGCCCCGAGGGGGTCTCCCTACAATGAGCAGTTCTTC. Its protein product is CSAPRGSPYNEQFF.

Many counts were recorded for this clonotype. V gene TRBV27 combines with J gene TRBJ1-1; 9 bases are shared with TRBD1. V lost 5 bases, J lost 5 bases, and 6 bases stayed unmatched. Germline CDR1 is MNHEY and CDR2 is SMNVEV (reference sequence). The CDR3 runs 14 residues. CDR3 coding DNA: TGTGCCAGCAGTACACAGGGGGCTGGGACTGAAGCTTTCTTT. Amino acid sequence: CASSTQGAGTEAFF.

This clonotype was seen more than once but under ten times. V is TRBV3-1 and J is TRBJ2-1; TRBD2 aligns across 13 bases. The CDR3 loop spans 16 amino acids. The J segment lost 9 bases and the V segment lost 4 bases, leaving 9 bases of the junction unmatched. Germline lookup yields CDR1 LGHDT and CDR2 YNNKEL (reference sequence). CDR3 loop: CASSLGLAGAQGEQFF. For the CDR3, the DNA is TGTGCCAGCAGCCTCGGACTAGCGGGGGCTCAGGGTGAGCAGTTCTTC.

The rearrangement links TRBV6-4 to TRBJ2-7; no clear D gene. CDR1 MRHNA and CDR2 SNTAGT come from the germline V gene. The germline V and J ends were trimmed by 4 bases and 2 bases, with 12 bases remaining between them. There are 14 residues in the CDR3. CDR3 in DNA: TGTGCCAGCAGTGCCGAGGCTGGGACCTACGAGCAGTACTTC. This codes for CASSAEAGTYEQYF.

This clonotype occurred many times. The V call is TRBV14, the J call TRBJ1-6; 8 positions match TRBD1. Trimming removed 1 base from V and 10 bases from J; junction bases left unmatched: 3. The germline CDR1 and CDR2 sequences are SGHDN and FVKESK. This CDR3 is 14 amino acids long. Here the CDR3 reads CASSQAAGGSPLHF. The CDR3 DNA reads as TGTGCCAGCAGCCAAGCGGCAGGGGGCTCACCCCTCCACTTT.